This T cell receptor beta chain was obtained from a study of PD-1 blockade in mismatch repair-deficient tumors listed by TCRdb under 2017. Regarding the complete study: Between September 2013 and September 2016, the trial enrolled around 89 consecutive patients with approximately 13 mismatch repair-deficient cancer types, every one of whom had been previously treated and was progressing. Tumor-associated T cell clones were tracked in the peripheral blood of patients responding to PD-1 blockade by deep sequencing of TCR CDR3 regions.

V gives up 0 bases and J gives up 3 bases, and the segment between their germline ends measures 8 bases. Sequences SGHTA (CDR1) and FQGTGA (CDR2) are obtained from the germline V gene. Reading from cysteine to phenylalanine, the CDR3 counts 15 amino acids. This entry keeps only the CDR3 DNA: 45 bases, framed from base 1. Paper-wide results and their limitations: Tumor-resident clones, often undetectable in blood before treatment, expanded rapidly after pembrolizumab and then contracted, generally before radiologic responses.

The library came from the immunoSEQ multiplex PCR assay. Imported from immuneACCESS, the table was reduced by TCRdb to in-frame sequences with V and J called. These copies leave out some clones; in studies compared against another copy, an unresolved V gene accounts for under half, and the cause of the remainder is not known. This sample has about 19,000 clones in its table, and over 70% of those were observed once. Roughly 1.4% of the sample is taken by the ten largest. Mismatch repair deficiency in every enrolled patient was established by polymerase chain reaction or immunohistochemistry. TCR sequencing was performed for a few patients who responded to pembrolizumab therapy. In the phase II trial, pembrolizumab PD-1 blockade was tested prospectively in advanced mismatch repair-deficient cancers, no matter which tissue of origin the cancers came from. Serial peripheral blood T cell samples were collected before and at multiple times after starting PD-1 blockade. Blood sampling times were reported as weeks after the first pembrolizumab dose.

Concerning this clone itself: The specificity of this receptor is unknown. No qualities accompany the bases; no much larger clone lies one base away.

This clonotype originated in an adult with mismatch repair-deficient cancer. The chain is encoded by TRBV7-3 joined to TRBJ1-4; TRBD1 is a possible D gene, resting on 6 matching bases. Sequenced material: PBMCs, taken 52 weeks after starting pembrolizumab. The DNA sequence is given as TGTGCCAGCAGCTTAACGGGGGCCTCTAATGAAAAACTGTTTTTT. This codes for CASSLTGASNEKLFF.